This TCR beta chain was retrieved from a study of blood T cell repertoires in COVID-19. Whole-study context: Donors in the United States, Italy and Spain gave samples during acute or convalescent COVID-19. T cells, B-cell-depleted T cells, or PBMCs supplied cDNA or gDNA.

The length of the CDR3 is 13 residues. Looked up from germline, CDR1 is SGDLS and CDR2 is YYNGEE. The V end lost 3 bases, the J end lost 5 bases, and 11 bases lay between the germline ends. How the authors handled the data: For nucleated cells, counts were estimated from reference gene primer amplification. TCRdb's copy holds only in-frame clones and misses some; the assay was immunoSEQ multiplex PCR. That table gives V, J and clone size, and the DNA gave D and trimming. Of around 69,000 clones in the sample, about 88% are singletons; the top ten hold less than 5.5%. The chain links TRBV9 to TRBJ2-5; unclear D gene. Source material: peripheral blood. The clonotype originates from a woman aged 45-60 years with active COVID-19. This CDR3 is CASSEARLETQYF. CDR3 coding DNA: TGTGCCAGCAGCGAAGCTCGACTGGAGACCCAGTACTTC.